This is a list of T cell receptor beta chains from one sample in a study of identifying expanded T cells in peripheral blood. Profiling relied on immunoSEQ multiplex PCR, and the TCRdb table lists in-frame clones only, not all of them. The repertoire holds around 84,000 clones, with 85% to 90% as singletons. Source material: blood. Receptors originate from a person aged 18-70 years in good health. CDR3s include the opening cysteine and the closing phenylalanine or tryptophan. Each record gives: V gene, clone size, D gene, J gene, CDR3 protein. A D gene is named only where the DNA matches it firmly. Expanded clones get a size class; other rows say once, few or many, or leave the size out.

TRBV27	-	TRBD1	TRBJ2-7	CASSWDTGAYEQYF
TRBV7-8	-	TRBD1	TRBJ2-7	CASSLGGTGILFF
TRBV29-1	-	-	TRBJ1-5	CSVQGWDSNQPQHF
TRBV5-6	-	-	TRBJ2-1	CASSLPGYNEQFF
TRBV19	-	TRBD1	TRBJ2-6	CASSPAGGAEGANVLTF
TRBV5-1	-	-	TRBJ2-1	CASSLVGRIGNNEQFF
TRBV10-3	-	-	TRBJ1-1	CAISESSGEAFF
TRBV28	-	-	TRBJ1-2	CASTSGGGIGGYTF
TRBV19	-	-	TRBJ1-4	CASSPGQPNEKLFF
TRBV9	-	-	TRBJ1-4	CASSVGDNEKLFF
TRBV18	-	-	TRBJ1-1	CASLQGVNTEAFF
TRBV5-1	few	TRBD1	TRBJ2-3	CASSDRGFGTDTQYF
TRBV10-3	-	TRBD1	TRBJ1-3	CAIREADRNLGNTIYF
TRBV30	-	TRBD2	TRBJ2-3	CAWRPSGTMSYF
TRBV18	-	-	TRBJ1-5	CASSPFFQGGPGSYQPQHF
TRBV2	few	-	TRBJ2-7	CASSERPAEQYF
TRBV9	once	-	TRBJ1-1	CASRKFLGGNTEAFF
TRBV4-2	-	TRBD2	TRBJ2-1	CASSQPGLASGDEQFF
TRBV9	-	-	TRBJ2-2	CASSVVGQQSGELFF
TRBV27	-	TRBD1	TRBJ1-5	CASSSTGGSSNQPQHF